These 10 T cell receptor beta chains share one sample of origin, sequenced in a study of PD-L1 blockade in urothelial cancer. Profiled with immunoSEQ multiplex PCR; TCRdb holds only in-frame clones, not every one. The data contain some 50,000 clones, under 85% of them singletons. Documented time point: peripheral blood 6 weeks after treatment start. Sequences were derived from PBMCs, sampled around atezolizumab (anti-PD-L1) treatment. The source is a man aged 45-65 years with urothelial cancer.

This chain connects TRBV7-2 to TRBJ2-2, with 7 bases fitting TRBD2. The CDR3 runs 14 residues. V shed 5 bases and J 5 bases; nucleotides not matched to a gene: 5. CDR1 is SGHTA, CDR2 FQGNSA, per germline. For the CDR3, the DNA is TGTGCCAGCAGCCGGACTAGTAGTACCGGGGAGCTGTTTTTT. Translation: CASSRTSSTGELFF.

This sequence joins TRBV18 and TRBJ1-5; 7 positions agree with TRBD1. The CDR3 length is 13 residues. In germline, CDR1 is KGHSH, CDR2 LQKENI. The junction had 3 bases not matched to a gene; V was cut back by 8 bases and J by 2 bases. The CDR3 is CASRGQGNQPQHF. CDR3 in DNA: TGTGCCAGCCGCGGACAGGGCAATCAGCCCCAGCATTTT.

The chain uses TRBV2 and TRBJ1-2, with D possibly TRBD1 on 6 matching bases. The CDR3 consists of 14 residues. Germline V CDR1 and CDR2: SNHLY, FYNNEI. Deletions cut 3 bases from V and 3 bases from J, with 11 bases between. The CDR3 region is CASSDPTGYYGYTF. CDR3 in DNA: TGTGCCAGCAGTGATCCTACAGGGTACTATGGCTACACCTTC. The entire variable domain, with the rest obtained from reference TRBV2 and TRBJ1-2, is as follows: EPEVTQTPSHQVTQMGQEVILRCVPISNHLYFYWYRQILGQKVEFLVSFYNNEISEKSEIFDDQFSVERPDGSNFTLKIRSTKLEDSAMYFCASSDPTGYYGYTFGSGTRLTVV.

This chain joins TRBV19 and TRBJ2-1; no firm D call. CDR1 is LNHDA and CDR2 is SQIVND in the germline V gene (reference sequence). CDR3 length equals 15 residues. The ends were cut back, 9 bases at V and 4 bases at J, with 19 bases in the middle. CDR3: CASSDSSHRYNEQFF. CDR3 nucleotides: TGTGCCAGCTCCGACTCCTCTCATAGATACAATGAGCAGTTCTTC.

This clone occurred a few times. The chain carries TRBV5-4 and TRBJ1-2; weak D call: TRBD1 (6 bases). The germline gives CDR1 SGHNT, CDR2 YYREEE (reference sequence). Deletions cut 4 bases from V and 0 bases from J, with 13 bases between. The CDR3 runs to 15 residues. As DNA, the CDR3 is TGTGCCAGCAGCGCCCAGACAGGAGCTAACTATGGCTACACCTTC. This gives the protein CASSAQTGANYGYTF. Filled out from reference TRBV5-4 and TRBJ1-2, the complete variable domain reads ETGVTQSPTHLIKTRGQQVTLRCSSQSGHNTVSWYQQALGQGPQFIFQYYREEENGRGNFPPRFSGLQFPNYSSELNVNALELDDSALYLCASSAQTGANYGYTFGSGTRLTVV.

This chain joins TRBV11-2 and TRBJ1-1; maybe TRBD1 (5 bases). CDR3 length equals 15 residues. Germline values: CDR1 SGHAT, CDR2 FQNNGV. The germline V and J ends were trimmed by 0 bases and 1 base, with 9 bases remaining between them. In DNA form, the CDR3 reads TGTGCCAGCAGCTTAGATTCTGGGGCGAACACTGAAGCTTTCTTT. It is translated as CASSLDSGANTEAFF.

V gene TRBV9 combines with J gene TRBJ2-1; TRBD2 might be the D (6 bases). Trimming cost V 5 bases and J 6 bases, with 6 bases left between them. Germline V lookup: CDR1 SGDLS, CDR2 YYNGEE. The CDR3 is 11 amino acids. CDR3 region: CASRAGNEQFF. CDR3 in DNA: TGTGCCAGCAGAGCGGGCAATGAGCAGTTCTTC.

This chain connects TRBV9 to TRBJ1-1; no reliable D call. CDR3 length equals 16 residues. The germline V and J ends were trimmed by 4 bases and 0 bases, with 16 bases remaining between them. From germline, CDR1 is SGDLS and CDR2 YYNGEE. The CDR3 here is CASSPTGAGMNTEAFF. CDR3 sequence (DNA): TGTGCCAGCAGCCCTACGGGCGCGGGCATGAACACTGAAGCTTTCTTT.

The V gene is TRBV7-9, the J gene TRBJ2-3, with TRBD2 as a possible D gene (5 bases). The CDR3 sequence is 14 residues long. Germline assignment: CDR1 SEHNR and CDR2 FQNEAQ (reference sequence). Trimming left V 3 bases short and J 2 bases short, with 9 bases between. The CDR3 sequence is CASSFEGFTDTQYF. In DNA, the CDR3 is TGTGCCAGCAGCTTTGAGGGATTCACAGATACGCAGTATTTT.

The chain employs TRBV5-5 and TRBJ1-2, with TRBD1 identical over 7 bases. The CDR3 totals 14 residues. The junction had 5 bases not matched to a gene; V was cut back by 4 bases and J by 2 bases. Germline CDR1 is SGHKS and CDR2 is YYEKEE (reference sequence). The CDR3 spells CASSPLQGNYGYTF. CDR3 in DNA: TGTGCCAGCAGCCCTTTACAGGGGAACTATGGCTACACCTTC.